The 26 T cell receptor beta chains in this list originate from one sample, sequenced in a study of human versus mouse CDR3 diversity and MHC coevolution. Sequencing was performed with immunoSEQ multiplex PCR; in TCRdb, only in-frame clones are kept and a portion is missing. The data show tens of thousands of clones, approximately 94% seen once. The material sequenced was naive CD4+ T cells from blood. Subset of the sample: CD45RO-negative CD62L-positive naive CD4 T cells. Source of these receptors: a person aged 55 to 70 in good health.

The chain carries TRBV21-1 and TRBJ2-2; TRBD2, as called in the table, went unchecked against the DNA. TRBV21-1 is tagged as a pseudogene. CDR3 length equals 18 residues. The CDR3 sequence: CASSKAPPGGTNTGELFF. In DNA form, the CDR3 reads TGTGCCAGCAGCAAAGCTCCTCCGGGGGGCACGAACACCGGGGAGCTGTTTTTT.

The V call is TRBV9, the J call TRBJ1-2, with D possibly TRBD1 on 6 matching bases. Germline V lookup: CDR1 SGDLS, CDR2 YYNGEE. V shed 6 bases and J shed 8 bases, with 14 bases lying between them. The CDR3 sequence is 12 residues long. The CDR3 DNA is TGTGCCAGCACCCGTCAGGGGAACGGCTACACCTTC. Protein sequence: CASTRQGNGYTF.

This chain joins TRBV19 and TRBJ2-5; weak D call: TRBD2 (5 bases). The germline V gene has CDR1 LNHDA and CDR2 SQIVND (reference sequence). V gave up 4 bases and J gave up 2 bases, with 11 bases separating them. The CDR3 runs 14 residues. For the CDR3, the DNA is TGTGCCAGTAGTAGACGGGGTAATCAAGAGACCCAGTACTTC. Translated, it gives CASSRRGNQETQYF.

The gene calls are TRBV11-3 and TRBJ2-7; 9 nucleotides match TRBD2. The ends lost 5 bases at V and 5 bases at J; junction bases unmatched: 10. Per germline, CDR1 SGHNT and CDR2 YENEEA. The CDR3 contains 15 residues. CDR3 in DNA: TGTGCCAGCAGCGAAGGGACTAGCAGGATCCACGAGCAGTACTTC. Translating gives CASSEGTSRIHEQYF.

The chain joins TRBV5-4 to TRBJ2-7; possibly TRBD2 for D (5 bases). The V end was cut by 3 bases, the J end by 1 base, with 5 bases between. CDR1 is SGHNT and CDR2 is YYREEE in the germline V gene (reference sequence). This CDR3 has 12 residues. The chain's CDR3 is CASSWESYEQYF. The CDR3 DNA reads TGTGCCAGCAGCTGGGAGTCCTACGAGCAGTACTTC. Full variable domain (rest looked up from reference TRBV5-4 and TRBJ2-7): ETGVTQSPTHLIKTRGQQVTLRCSSQSGHNTVSWYQQALGQGPQFIFQYYREEENGRGNFPPRFSGLQFPNYSSELNVNALELDDSALYLCASSWESYEQYFGPGTRLTVT.

V usage is TRBV7-9 and J usage is TRBJ2-2; D is ambiguous. CDR1 and CDR2 (germline): SEHNR, FQNEAQ (reference sequence). This CDR3 region has 15 residues. V shed 10 bases and J shed 3 bases, with 18 bases lying between them. Written as DNA, the CDR3 is TGTGCCAACGTAGCCGGAGCGTCGGACACCGGGGAGCTGTTTTTT. Protein: CANVAGASDTGELFF. Supplemented by reference TRBV7-9 and TRBJ2-2, the full variable domain reads DTGVSQNPRHKITKRGQNVTFRCDPISEHNRLYWYRQTLGQGPEFLTYFQNEAQLEKSRLLSDRFSAERPKGSFSTLEIQRTEQGDSAMYLCANVAGASDTGELFFGEGSRLTVL.

This rearrangement joins TRBV6-6 to TRBJ2-7; perhaps TRBD2 as D (5 bases). Trimming took off 6 bases at V and 3 bases at J, with 15 bases between the two ends. Germline V gene lookup returns CDR1 MNHNY and CDR2 SVGAGI (reference sequence). This CDR3 region has 14 residues. The CDR3 DNA follows: TGTGCCAGCAGCTCGGGGAAATACTACTACGAGCAGTACTTC. As protein: CASSSGKYYYEQYF.

The rearrangement joins TRBV18 to TRBJ2-7; 9 bases fit TRBD2. Germline lookup yields CDR1 KGHSH and CDR2 LQKENI. The junction had 9 bases not matched to a gene; V was cut back by 3 bases and J by 3 bases. CDR3 length: 16 residues. The CDR3 DNA is TGTGCCAGCTCACCTTCGGCTAGCGGGGAGGTCTACGAGCAGTACTTC. The encoded protein is CASSPSASGEVYEQYF.

V and J are TRBV9 and TRBJ1-2; the match to TRBD1 covers 7 bases. This CDR3 comprises 16 residues. The germline CDR1 and CDR2 sequences are SGDLS and YYNGEE. V gave up 0 bases and J gave up 7 bases; unmatched junction bases: 12. The CDR3 nucleotides are TGTGCCAGCAGCGTAGCAGGGACAGCTTTAGAAGGTGGCTACACCTTC. Its protein is CASSVAGTALEGGYTF.

Concerning this clone itself: Distinct nucleotide sequences in the sample also encode this CDR3. The V gene is TRBV25-1, the J gene TRBJ2-5; 7 nucleotides line up with TRBD2. Trimming cost V 0 bases and J 2 bases; bases outside gene matches: 3. CDR3 length: 15 residues. The germline gives CDR1 MGHDK, CDR2 SYGVNS. The CDR3 spells CASSEYSGTQETQYF. For the CDR3, the DNA is TGTGCCAGCAGTGAATACAGCGGGACTCAAGAGACCCAGTACTTC.

This chain links TRBV7-2 with TRBJ2-5; 7 bases are a match to TRBD1. This CDR3 region has 17 residues. The germline CDR1 and CDR2 sequences are SGHTA and FQGNSA. The ends lost 4 bases at V and 1 base at J; junction bases unmatched: 12. As DNA, the CDR3 is TGTGCCAGCAGCTCGATGCCCACAGGGGTGTTCCAAGAGACCCAGTACTTC. It encodes CASSSMPTGVFQETQYF.

The chain combines TRBV6-6 with TRBJ1-1, with D unclear. CDR3 length: 14 amino acids. CDR1 is MNHNY, CDR2 SVGAGI, per germline (reference sequence). Deletions cut 0 bases from V and 3 bases from J, with 8 bases between. The chain's CDR3 is CASSYSVGDTEAFF. The CDR3, as DNA: TGTGCCAGCAGTTACTCAGTGGGCGACACTGAAGCTTTCTTT.

This sequence joins TRBV2 and TRBJ2-5; TRBD2 agrees at 8 bases. The germline V gene encodes CDR1 SNHLY and CDR2 FYNNEI. V trimming: 1 base; J trimming: 4 bases; junction bases outside the gene matches: 5. The CDR3 covers 15 residues. The chain's CDR3 is CASSEEGLVPETQYF. CDR3 bases: TGTGCCAGCAGTGAAGAGGGACTAGTCCCAGAGACCCAGTACTTC.

V gene TRBV5-1 combines with J gene TRBJ2-5, with 9 bases identical to TRBD2. Germline-derived CDR1 and CDR2 are SGHRS and YFSETQ. The length of the CDR3 is 18 residues. V lost 0 bases to trimming and J lost 4 bases; unmatched junction nucleotides: 13. The CDR3 spells CASSLEVSGSGGGETQYF. The CDR3 DNA reads TGCGCCAGCAGCTTGGAGGTTAGCGGGAGTGGAGGAGGAGAGACCCAGTACTTC.

V usage is TRBV11-1 and J usage is TRBJ2-1; 8 positions match TRBD2. V lost 3 bases to trimming and J lost 9 bases; unmatched junction nucleotides: 4. CDR1 and CDR2 from the germline V gene are SGHAT and FQDESV (reference sequence). The CDR3 runs 13 residues. The CDR3 region has the DNA TGTGCCAGCAGCTTTAGCGGGGTGATTGAGCAGTTCTTC. Protein sequence: CASSFSGVIEQFF.

The rearrangement joins TRBV2 to TRBJ1-1; 10 bases fit TRBD1. The V gene end was trimmed by 4 bases and the J gene end by 5 bases; junction bases not matched to a gene: 4. Germline V gene lookup returns CDR1 SNHLY and CDR2 FYNNEI. CDR3 length: 14 residues. The CDR3 region has the DNA TGTGCCAGCAGTGTCGACAGGGGGCAGACTGAAGCTTTCTTT. Translation: CASSVDRGQTEAFF.

The rearrangement links TRBV5-1 to TRBJ1-2, with D possibly being TRBD1 (6 bases). Germline V CDR1 and CDR2: SGHRS, YFSETQ. The CDR3 has 15 amino acids. Trimming took 4 bases from V and 2 from J, leaving 15 bases between them. CDR3 in DNA: TGCGCCAGCAGCCTAGGCCGGGACAAGAACTATGGCTACACCTTC. As protein: CASSLGRDKNYGYTF.

The chain has TRBV27 and TRBJ2-1; weak D call: TRBD1 (5 bases). Trimming removed 7 bases from V and 1 base from J, with 11 bases in between. Germline values: CDR1 MNHEY, CDR2 SMNVEV (reference sequence). The length of the CDR3 is 14 residues. The CDR3 bases are TGTGCCAGCACTCGATCAGGGTCCTACAATGAGCAGTTCTTC. Protein sequence: CASTRSGSYNEQFF.

The gene calls are TRBV7-2 and TRBJ2-5; perhaps TRBD1 as D (6 bases). The germline V gene has CDR1 SGHTA and CDR2 FQGNSA. Trimming shortened V by 5 bases and J by 4 bases, and 17 bases separated the two germline ends. This CDR3 region has 15 residues. CDR3 sequence reads: CASSNRGIARETQYF. The CDR3, as DNA: TGTGCCAGCAGCAATAGGGGGATCGCTCGAGAGACCCAGTACTTC.

V usage is TRBV6-5 and J usage is TRBJ2-5; 10 bases fit TRBD1. With 6 bases clipped from V and 3 bases from J, the junction kept 7 bases outside the gene matches. This CDR3 region has 15 residues. The germline V gene has CDR1 MNHEY and CDR2 SVGAGI. DNA for the CDR3: TGTGCCAGCAGCCGACAGGGGGCGAGGGAAGAGACCCAGTACTTC. This sequence encodes CASSRQGAREETQYF.

The rearrangement uses TRBV6-5 and TRBJ1-6, with 7 bases lining up with TRBD1. This CDR3 has 14 amino acids. V was clipped by 2 bases and J by 9 bases; unmatched bases: 4. Germline lookup yields CDR1 MNHEY and CDR2 SVGAGI. CDR3: CASSYGDRASPLHF. The CDR3 nucleotides read TGTGCCAGCAGTTACGGAGACAGGGCTTCACCCCTCCACTTT.

V gene TRBV10-3 combines with J gene TRBJ2-7; maybe TRBD2 (6 bases). This CDR3 has 13 amino acids. Germline V gene lookup returns CDR1 ENHRY and CDR2 SYGVKD. V was trimmed by 4 bases and J by 3 bases, leaving 10 bases between them. The CDR3, as DNA: TGTGCCATCAGTGGACTAGAACGCTACGAGCAGTACTTC. As protein: CAISGLERYEQYF.

This clone showed up just once. This chain connects TRBV11-2 to TRBJ2-5, with a tentative D call TRBD1 (5 bases). The CDR3 has 15 amino acids. Germline V gene data show CDR1 as SGHAT and CDR2 as FQNNGV. V gave up 7 bases and J gave up 4 bases, with 19 bases separating them. CDR3 DNA sequence: TGTGCCAGCACCACCATGGCGTCAGGGTCAGAGACCCAGTACTTC. Protein product: CASTTMASGSETQYF.

The V call is TRBV5-1, the J call TRBJ2-1; 9 positions match TRBD2. This CDR3 comprises 18 residues. CDR1 and CDR2 from the germline V gene are SGHRS and YFSETQ. Trimming took 0 bases from V and 2 from J; bases not matched to a gene: 9. CDR3 nucleotides: TGCGCCAGCAGCTTGGGTAGGCTAGCGGGACAACCCTACAATGAGCAGTTCTTC. This codes for CASSLGRLAGQPYNEQFF.

The chain has TRBV18 and TRBJ2-1, with TRBD2 identical over 8 bases. The CDR3 sequence is 15 residues long. V was clipped by 2 bases and J by 0 bases; unmatched bases: 0. The germline V gene has CDR1 KGHSH and CDR2 LQKENI. CDR3 nucleotides: TGTGCCAGCTCACCAACTAGCGGCTCCTACAATGAGCAGTTCTTC. Translation gives CASSPTSGSYNEQFF.

This chain links TRBV7-7 with TRBJ2-1, with TRBD2 matching 10 bases. V was clipped by 2 bases and J by 7 bases; unmatched bases: 5. The CDR3 length is 15 residues. The germline gives CDR1 SSHAT, CDR2 FNYEAQ (reference sequence). CDR3 nucleotides: TGTGCCAGCAGCTTATCTAGCGGGAGTGTGAATGAGCAGTTCTTC. Encoded protein: CASSLSSGSVNEQFF. Filled out from reference TRBV7-7 and TRBJ2-1, the complete variable domain reads GAGVSQSPRYKVTKRGQDVTLRCDPISSHATLYWYQQALGQGPEFLTYFNYEAQPDKSGLPSDRFSAERPEGSISTLTIQRTEQRDSAMYRCASSLSSGSVNEQFFGPGTRLTVL.